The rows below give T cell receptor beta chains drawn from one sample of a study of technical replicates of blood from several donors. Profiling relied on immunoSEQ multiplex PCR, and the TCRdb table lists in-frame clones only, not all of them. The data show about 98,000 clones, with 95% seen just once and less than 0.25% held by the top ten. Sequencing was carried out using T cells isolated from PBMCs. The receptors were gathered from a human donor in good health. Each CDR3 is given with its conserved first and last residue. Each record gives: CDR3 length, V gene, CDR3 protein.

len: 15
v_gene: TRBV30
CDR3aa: CAWTTGLASLETQYF

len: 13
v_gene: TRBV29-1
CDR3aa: CSVLESSGNTIYF

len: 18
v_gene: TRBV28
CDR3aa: CASSFPRTGELGLETQYF

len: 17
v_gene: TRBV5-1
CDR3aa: CASSLPLAGASTDTQYF

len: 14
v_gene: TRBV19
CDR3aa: CASSTPGLQETQYF

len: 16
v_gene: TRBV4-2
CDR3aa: CASSQDPGRLNYGYTF

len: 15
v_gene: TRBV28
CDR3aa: CASSNTVGASQPQHF

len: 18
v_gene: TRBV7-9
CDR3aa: CASSFGRVLGESNTEAFF

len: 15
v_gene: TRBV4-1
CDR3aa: CASSQVAANTGELFF

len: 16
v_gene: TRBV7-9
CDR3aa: CASSRQPTVSTDTQYF

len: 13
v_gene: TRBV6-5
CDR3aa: CASSPRAYNEQFF

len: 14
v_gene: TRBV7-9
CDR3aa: CASSTTGFDQPQHF

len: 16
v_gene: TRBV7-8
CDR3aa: CASRYLGQTDTDTQYF

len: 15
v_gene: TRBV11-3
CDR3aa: CASSSKAGGGETQYF

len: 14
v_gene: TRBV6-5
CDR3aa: CASSYGTNSYEQYF

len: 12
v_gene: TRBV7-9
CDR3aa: CASSLDGTEAFF

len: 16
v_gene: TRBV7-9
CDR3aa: CASSLGAGEGTDTQYF

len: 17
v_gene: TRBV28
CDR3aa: CASKGRSGRANTGELFF

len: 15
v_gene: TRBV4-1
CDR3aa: CASSQGGTGEETQYF

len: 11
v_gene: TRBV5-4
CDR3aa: CAGGNFNEQYF

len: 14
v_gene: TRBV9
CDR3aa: CASSRRGVEDTQYF

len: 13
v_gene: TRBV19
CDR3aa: CASKQVSGNTIYF

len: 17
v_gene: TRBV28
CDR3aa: CASRHPGQAGFAYEQYF

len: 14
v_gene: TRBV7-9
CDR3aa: CASSLGQNNYGYTF

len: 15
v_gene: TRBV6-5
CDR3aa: CASSYTKFGTDTQYF

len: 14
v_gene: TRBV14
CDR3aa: CASSPGLEYNEQFF

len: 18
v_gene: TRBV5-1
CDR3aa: CASSSSGTGGANTGELFF

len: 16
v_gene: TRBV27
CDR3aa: CASSPIGGSTNQPQHF

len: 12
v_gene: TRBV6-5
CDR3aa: CASSYSRDEQFF

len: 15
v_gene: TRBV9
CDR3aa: CASSLGLAATDTQYF

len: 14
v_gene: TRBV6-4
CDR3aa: CASSPGQGVNEQFF

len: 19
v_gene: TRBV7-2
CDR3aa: CASSLSWGGLTSSYNEQFF

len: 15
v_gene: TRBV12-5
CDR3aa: CASGLELAGVHGQFF

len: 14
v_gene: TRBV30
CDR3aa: CAWSVGGGGETQYF

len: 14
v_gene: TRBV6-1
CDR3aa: CASSAVTGGLEAFF

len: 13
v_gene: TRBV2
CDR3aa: CASSGGQLPEQYF

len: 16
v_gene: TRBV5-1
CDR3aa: CASSSHPGTRIYEQYF

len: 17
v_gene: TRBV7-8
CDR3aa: CASSPRGQGASWGGYTF

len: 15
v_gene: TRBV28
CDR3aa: CASSFPGRGWSEAFF

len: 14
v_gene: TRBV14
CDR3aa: CASSQARGLQTQYF

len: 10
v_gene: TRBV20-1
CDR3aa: CSATTNEQFF

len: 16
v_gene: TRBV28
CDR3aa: CASSFRWSGAGNTIYF

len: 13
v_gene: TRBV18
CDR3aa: CASSLRTGPEAFF

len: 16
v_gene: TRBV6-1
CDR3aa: CASSEAVAGQGPPLHF

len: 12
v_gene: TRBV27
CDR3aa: CASSLRAGELFF

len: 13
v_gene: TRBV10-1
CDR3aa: CASSAQGAYGYTF